The clone carrying this TCR beta chain was recorded once. The method was immunoSEQ multiplex PCR; TCRdb's version includes in-frame clones alone and lacks a portion of them. In the table there are about 220,000 clones, roughly 80% of which are singletons. The data originate from a study of blood T cell repertoires in COVID-19. Germline CDR1 and CDR2: LGHDT and YNNKEL (reference sequence). The CDR3 runs 14 residues. Trimming pared 1 base from V and 8 bases from J, leaving 14 bases between. The clonotype was recovered from a woman in her 70s with COVID-19, enrolled during active disease. V usage is TRBV3-1 (or the pseudogene TRBV3-2) and J usage is TRBJ1-2; no clear D gene. The sequenced sample consisted of peripheral blood. CDR3 DNA: TGTGCCAGCAGCCAAGTTGCGGGCCCTATGGGCTACACCTTC. This codes for CASSQVAGPMGYTF.